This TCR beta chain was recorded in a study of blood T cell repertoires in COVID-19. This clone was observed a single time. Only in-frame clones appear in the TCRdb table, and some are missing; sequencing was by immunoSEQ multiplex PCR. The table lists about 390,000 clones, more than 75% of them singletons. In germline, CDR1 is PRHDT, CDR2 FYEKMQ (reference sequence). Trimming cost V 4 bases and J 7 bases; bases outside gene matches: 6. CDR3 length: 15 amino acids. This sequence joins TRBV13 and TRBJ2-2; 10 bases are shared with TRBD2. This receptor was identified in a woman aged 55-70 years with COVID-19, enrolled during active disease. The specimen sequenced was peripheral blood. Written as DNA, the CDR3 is TGTGCCAGCAGCTATAGCGGGGGGTACGGCGGGGAGCTGTTTTTT. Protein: CASSYSGGYGGELFF.